These 5 T cell receptor beta chains originate from one sample sequenced in a study of blood T cell repertoires in COVID-19. Produced via immunoSEQ multiplex PCR; TCRdb's table is partial and in-frame only. In the table there are roughly 400,000 clones, roughly 84% of which are singletons. Sequencing was performed on PBMCs or T cells enriched from blood (not recorded which). These receptors all stem from a young woman who had been exposed to COVID-19.

This clone has only one observation. The gene calls are TRBV7-8 and TRBJ2-1; D not resolved. V shed 0 bases and J shed 10 bases, with 10 bases lying between them. The CDR3 length is 13 residues. The germline V gene encodes CDR1 SGHVS and CDR2 FQNEAQ. This chain's CDR3 is CASSLAQVKEQFF. CDR3 nucleotides: TGTGCCAGCAGCTTAGCGCAGGTGAAAGAGCAGTTCTTC.

Only one count was recorded for this clone. V is TRBV5-6 and J is TRBJ2-3, with D perhaps TRBD2 (5 bases). The V end lost 7 bases, the J end lost 6 bases, and 24 bases lay between the germline ends. The length of the CDR3 is 16 residues. The germline gives CDR1 SGHDT, CDR2 YYEEEE. This CDR3 reads CASLLGADPFVDTQYF. The CDR3 nucleotides read TGTGCCAGCCTTTTGGGAGCAGATCCTTTTGTGGATACGCAGTATTTT.

This clone was seen once. The CDR3 loop reads CASNLAGGPGETQYF. DNA of the CDR3: TGTGCCAGCAACCTAGCGGGAGGGCCGGGAGAGACCCAGTACTTC. V gene TRBV7-2 combines with J gene TRBJ2-5; 12 nucleotides match TRBD2. The V and J ends lost 7 bases and 4 bases, in that order; junction bases with no gene match: 7. The CDR3 has 15 amino acids. Germline assignment: CDR1 SGHTA and CDR2 FQGNSA. Filled out from reference TRBV7-2 and TRBJ2-5, the complete variable domain reads GAGVSQSPSNKVTEKGKDVELRCDPISGHTALYWYRQSLGQGLEFLIYFQGNSAPDKSGLPSDRFSAERTGGSVSTLTIQRTQQEDSAVYLCASNLAGGPGETQYFGPGTRLLVL.

This chain joins TRBV9 and TRBJ2-3, with TRBD2 matching 7 bases. V shed 2 bases, J shed 3 bases, and the junction held 6 bases outside the gene matches. Germline CDR1 is SGDLS and CDR2 is YYNGEE. The CDR3 runs to 15 residues. The CDR3 is CASSVTGGVTDTQYF. CDR3 DNA: TGTGCCAGCAGCGTTACGGGGGGTGTTACAGATACGCAGTATTTT.

The rearrangement joins TRBV13 to TRBJ2-7, with 8 positions matching TRBD1. The V and J ends lost 5 bases and 5 bases, in that order; junction bases with no gene match: 11. Germline loops: CDR1 PRHDT, CDR2 FYEKMQ (reference sequence). The CDR3 runs to 15 residues. Written as DNA, the CDR3 is TGTGCCAGCAGCCAAGCCCAGGGGGCTCGTCACGAGCAGTACTTC. Translated: CASSQAQGARHEQYF.